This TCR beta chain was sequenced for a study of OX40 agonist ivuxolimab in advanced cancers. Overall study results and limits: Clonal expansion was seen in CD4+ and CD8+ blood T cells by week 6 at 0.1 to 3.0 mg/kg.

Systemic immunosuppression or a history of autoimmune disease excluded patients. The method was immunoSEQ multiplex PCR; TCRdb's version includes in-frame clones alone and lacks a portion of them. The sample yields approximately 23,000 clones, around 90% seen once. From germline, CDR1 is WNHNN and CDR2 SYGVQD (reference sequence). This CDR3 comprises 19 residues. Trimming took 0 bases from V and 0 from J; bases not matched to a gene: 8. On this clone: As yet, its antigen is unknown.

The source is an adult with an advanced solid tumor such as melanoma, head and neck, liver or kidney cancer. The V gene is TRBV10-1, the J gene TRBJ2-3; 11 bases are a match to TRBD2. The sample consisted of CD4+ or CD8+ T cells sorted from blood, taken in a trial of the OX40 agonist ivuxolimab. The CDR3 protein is CASSESLLAGAPSTDTQYF. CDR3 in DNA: TGCGCCAGCAGTGAGTCGTTACTAGCGGGAGCCCCTAGCACAGATACGCAGTATTTT.